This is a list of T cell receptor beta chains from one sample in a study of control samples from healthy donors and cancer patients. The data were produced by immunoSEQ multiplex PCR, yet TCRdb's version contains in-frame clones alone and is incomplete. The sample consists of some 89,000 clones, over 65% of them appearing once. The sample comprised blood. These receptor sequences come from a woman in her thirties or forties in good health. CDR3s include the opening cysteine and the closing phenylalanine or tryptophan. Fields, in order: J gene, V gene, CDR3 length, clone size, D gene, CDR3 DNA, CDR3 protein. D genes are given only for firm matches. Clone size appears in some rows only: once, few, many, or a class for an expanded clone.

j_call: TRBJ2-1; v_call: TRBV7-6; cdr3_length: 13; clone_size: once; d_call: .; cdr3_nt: TGTGCCAGCGCGGTTAGCTCCTACAATGAGCAGTTCTTC; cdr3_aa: CASAVSSYNEQFF
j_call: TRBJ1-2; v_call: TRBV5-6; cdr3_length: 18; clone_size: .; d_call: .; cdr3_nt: TGTGCCAGCAGCTTGGATCCGGCAGGCCTTAATTCCGTCGATGGCTACACCTTC; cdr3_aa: CASSLDPAGLNSVDGYTF
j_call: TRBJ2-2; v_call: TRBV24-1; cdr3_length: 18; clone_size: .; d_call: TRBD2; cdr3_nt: TGTGCCACCAGTGATTTGGGCGGGGGGGCCTCGAACACCGGGGAGCTGTTTTTT; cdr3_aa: CATSDLGGGASNTGELFF
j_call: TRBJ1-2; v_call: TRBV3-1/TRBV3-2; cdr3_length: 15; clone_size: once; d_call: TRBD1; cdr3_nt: TGTGCCAGCAGCACAGGGACAGGGGGCTATCATGGCTACACCTTC; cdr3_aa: CASSTGTGGYHGYTF
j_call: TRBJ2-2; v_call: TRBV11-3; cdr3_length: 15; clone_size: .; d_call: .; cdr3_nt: TGTGCCAGCAGCACTGGACAGTACCTAACCGGGGAGCTGTTTTTT; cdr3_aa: CASSTGQYLTGELFF
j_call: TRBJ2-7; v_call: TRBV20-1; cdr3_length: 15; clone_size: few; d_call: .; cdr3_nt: TGCAGTGCTAGTATTCTTGGGACCGCCTCCTACGAGCAGTACTTC; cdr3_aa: CSASILGTASYEQYF
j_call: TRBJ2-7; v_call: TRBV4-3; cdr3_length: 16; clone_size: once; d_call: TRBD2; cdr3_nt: TGCGCCAGCAGCCAGTCGCTAGCGGGGGATTCCTACGAGCAGTACTTC; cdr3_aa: CASSQSLAGDSYEQYF
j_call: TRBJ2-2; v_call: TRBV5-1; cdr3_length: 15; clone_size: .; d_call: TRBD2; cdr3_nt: TGCGCCAGCAAACCGCAGGGAGGGGTCACCGGGGAGCTGTTTTTT; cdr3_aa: CASKPQGGVTGELFF
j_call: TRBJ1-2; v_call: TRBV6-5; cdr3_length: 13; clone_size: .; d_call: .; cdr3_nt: TGTGCCAGCAGCGCAGGTTCTTGGAATGGCTACACCTTC; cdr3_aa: CASSAGSWNGYTF
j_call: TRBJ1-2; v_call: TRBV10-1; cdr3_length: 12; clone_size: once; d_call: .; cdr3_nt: TGCGCCAGCAGCCGGGACGGGTATGGCTACACCTTC; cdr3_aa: CASSRDGYGYTF
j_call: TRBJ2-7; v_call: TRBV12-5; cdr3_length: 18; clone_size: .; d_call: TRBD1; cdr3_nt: TGTGCTAGTGGTTTGAGGCTGTTTGACAGGGCCCAGACCTACGAGCAGTACTTC; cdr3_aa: CASGLRLFDRAQTYEQYF